This T cell receptor (beta chain) was captured by sequencing in a study of T cell repertoires in cytomegalovirus infection (dated by TCRdb to between 2019 and 2020). Study-wide context: Because public TCR beta signatures pointed to carriage of CMV infection together with the matching HLA type, the HLA type of each donor mattered for the analysis. General conclusions and limits of the study: The ex vivo response was dominated by HLA-C-restricted CMV-specific TCR beta clonotypes, which also provided the single most frequent clonotype in two of eight donors. Cumulative frequency of public TCR beta family members discriminated carriers of CMV infection plus the relevant HLA type in this cohort and an independent approximately 370-donor cohort.

The sequencing machine was an Illumina HiSeq 1500. The raw public reads went through TCRdb reprocessing: fastp at Q25, MiXCR clone calling, in-frame beta chains kept. Rows matching on CDR3 protein sequence are summarized as one entry with the most common DNA and genes. A total of fewer than 200,000 distinct CDR3 sequences appear in this sample, over 13% of them only once. 25% to 30% of the sample comes from the top ten. This clonotype was detected a few times. What antigen it recognizes has not been identified. Per-base qualities were not stored, and no clone one base away is much larger. At the junction V is shortened by 8 bases and J by 2 bases, with 14 bases in between. Its CDR3 holds 14 amino acids, cysteine through phenylalanine. Only CDR3 DNA remains: 42 bases, in frame from the first base.

Sequenced material: PBMCs. This receptor was identified in a human donor in good health (CMV status not recorded). Some clones in this sample may be carry-over from other donors' samples. The rearrangement joined TRBV12-3 or TRBV12-4 to TRBJ2-3; perhaps TRBD2 is the D gene, with 6 bases matching. The CDR3 protein sequence reads: CASCGGVHTDTQYF. In nucleotide form, the sequence is TGTGCCAGCTGTGGAGGGGTACACACAGATACGCAGTATTTT.